The rows below give T cell receptor beta chains drawn from one sample of a study of T cells in Graves' hyperthyroidism and ophthalmopathy. TCRdb re-called the multiplex PCR reads through MiXCR, storing one row per CDR3 protein. The sample shows a few hundred thousand distinct CDR3 sequences, less than 20% of them seen only once. The sample consisted of blood. The receptors here all came from a woman in her late teens or twenties with Graves' hyperthyroidism that later progressed to Graves' ophthalmopathy. Each CDR3 is given without its conserved first and last residue.

TRBV15	TRBJ1-1	ATSRDPLAQAF
TRBV20-1	TRBJ2-2	SARREGANTGELF
TRBV4-2	TRBJ1-5	ASSQDVRWNEPQH
TRBV4-1	TRBJ2-2	ASSSRLALAGRNTGELF
TRBV18	TRBJ2-3	ASSPGVTDTQY
TRBV15	TRBJ2-5	ATRELGNPQETQY
TRBV6-2/TRBV6-3	TRBJ2-7	ASSYYSGGHISDLYEQH
TRBV6-5	TRBJ2-1	ASSYFATSGSYNEQF
TRBV20-1	TRBJ2-5	SARRPRASQRETQY
TRBV10-3	TRBJ2-7	AISKGAGTSSYEQY
TRBV27	TRBJ2-7	ASGLYEQY
TRBV20-1	TRBJ2-3	SANLAGGLGDTQY
TRBV20-1	TRBJ2-1	SARDYGLASGGQF
TRBV28	TRBJ2-2	ASSLGWTGAANTGELF
TRBV11-2	TRBJ1-3	ASSSVVTSGPFSGNTIY
TRBV29-1	TRBJ2-1	SAERGASYNEQF
TRBV3-1	TRBJ2-7	ASSEGGTPTLEQY
TRBV6-2/TRBV6-3	TRBJ2-1	ASSYSPVAGGTYNEQF
TRBV7-9	TRBJ2-2	ASSRAGATGELF
TRBV6-1	TRBJ1-2	ASSPGLYGYT
TRBV5-1	TRBJ2-7	ASSLGLAASWDEQY
TRBV27	TRBJ1-2	ASSRGQRDGGYT
TRBV7-2	TRBJ2-2	ASSPFRPNTGELF
TRBV19	TRBJ2-1	ASSLGGPASSYNEQF
TRBV20-1	TRBJ2-7	SAVGLESYEQY
TRBV2	TRBJ1-5	ASSEGLGGGNQPQH
TRBV10-3	TRBJ2-1	AIREAGTDNEQF
TRBV30	TRBJ1-1	AWSVRSGTEAF
TRBV12-3/TRBV12-4	TRBJ1-2	ASTESRFYGYT
TRBV20-1	TRBJ1-5	SAGGGGNQPQH
TRBV7-9	TRBJ2-4	ASSRTSGIAKNIQY
TRBV20-1	TRBJ2-7	SARLAGHSYEQY
TRBV28	TRBJ1-1	ASRRRDRGIGTEAF
TRBV6-1	TRBJ2-7	ASSDRLRPLQY
TRBV6-1	TRBJ2-5	ASSRLGGEETQY
TRBV20-1	TRBJ1-4	SARDGQGLTTNEKLF
TRBV7-2	TRBJ2-3	ASSTRDNTDTQY
TRBV6-1	TRBJ2-1	ASSAGQGVYNEQF
TRBV27	TRBJ2-3	ASRLDSSTDTQY
TRBV15	TRBJ2-1	ATSREWTGGLNEQF
TRBV18	TRBJ2-1	ASSLTGGYNEQF
TRBV28	TRBJ2-3	ASSLGSSGMGDTQY
TRBV30	TRBJ1-5	AWSVQVTAGNQPQH
TRBV19	TRBJ2-1	ASSDKPEGQGASGSYRNEQF
TRBV7-9	TRBJ2-5	ASSLVAGVETQY
TRBV24-1	TRBJ1-5	ATSQGYGQPQH
TRBV20-1	TRBJ2-5	SASIVPGAETQY
TRBV3-1	TRBJ1-6	ASSQAGTGGNSPLH
TRBV3-1	TRBJ2-1	ASSQETSPNGNEQF